This entry lists 2 T cell receptor beta chains sequenced from one sample in a study of T cell repertoires in cytomegalovirus infection. In TCRdb, the reads were re-called with MiXCR into one record per CDR3 protein. The sample carries 150,000 to 200,000 distinct CDR3 sequences, approximately 28% recorded once. The sequenced sample was PBMCs. These receptors were obtained from a human donor in good health (CMV status not recorded). Some clones in this sample may be carry-over from other donors' samples.

The chain employs TRBV7-8 and TRBJ1-5; 8 bases line up with TRBD1. Trimming took 4 bases from V and 2 from J; bases not matched to a gene: 10. CDR1 is SGHVS and CDR2 is FQNEAQ in the germline V gene. This CDR3 comprises 17 residues. Here the CDR3 reads CASSSGAGGRGNQPQHF. CDR3 DNA: TGTGCCAGCAGCTCTGGAGCAGGGGGCAGAGGCAATCAGCCCCAGCATTTT.

The gene calls are TRBV29-1 and TRBJ1-1; the D is unclear. V was cut by 5 bases and J by 0 bases, with 1 base left in between. Germline CDR1 and CDR2: SQVTM and ANQGSEA. This CDR3 has 10 residues. CDR3: CSVMNTEAFF. CDR3 bases: TGCAGCGTTATGAACACTGAAGCTTTCTTT.